This is a list of T cell receptor beta chains from one sample in a study of cytomegalovirus exposure and HLA in healthy donors. Some clones are missing from TCRdb's copy, which holds only in-frame ones; the method was immunoSEQ multiplex PCR. This repertoire shows around 250,000 clones, roughly 88% found once; its top ten account for around 3.3%. The sequencing sample was made of PBMCs. Receptor source: a woman aged 25-40 years in good health and CMV-seronegative. Both conserved end residues are part of each CDR3. Each record gives: J gene, V gene, D gene, clone size, CDR3 protein, CDR3 DNA. D genes are given only for firm matches. Some rows mark clone size as missing; the rest say once, few, many or name a class of expanded clone.

j_call: TRBJ2-3; v_call: TRBV9; d_call: TRBD2; clone_size: .; cdr3_aa: CASSVELAEIDTQYF; cdr3_nt: TGTGCCAGCAGCGTTGAACTAGCGGAGATAGATACGCAGTATTTT
j_call: TRBJ2-1; v_call: TRBV5-1; d_call: .; clone_size: .; cdr3_aa: CASEEAARSNEQFF; cdr3_nt: TGCGCCAGCGAAGAGGCTGCTCGTTCCAATGAGCAGTTCTTC
j_call: TRBJ2-7; v_call: TRBV7-9; d_call: TRBD1; clone_size: .; cdr3_aa: CASSQRTGETYEQYF; cdr3_nt: TGTGCCAGCAGCCAAAGGACAGGGGAAACCTACGAGCAGTACTTC
j_call: TRBJ1-4; v_call: TRBV9; d_call: .; clone_size: .; cdr3_aa: CASSNQGWPNEKLFF; cdr3_nt: TGTGCCAGCAGCAATCAGGGGTGGCCTAATGAAAAACTGTTTTTT
j_call: TRBJ1-1; v_call: TRBV18; d_call: .; clone_size: .; cdr3_aa: CASSPFGGTEAFF; cdr3_nt: TGTGCCAGCTCACCCTTTGGGGGCACTGAAGCTTTCTTT
j_call: TRBJ2-7; v_call: TRBV2; d_call: TRBD2; clone_size: .; cdr3_aa: CASSVPSGSEEQYF; cdr3_nt: TGTGCCAGCAGTGTACCTAGCGGGAGTGAAGAGCAGTACTTC
j_call: TRBJ1-3; v_call: TRBV27; d_call: .; clone_size: .; cdr3_aa: CASSLDRSTGNTIYF; cdr3_nt: TGTGCCAGCAGTCTCGACAGGAGTACTGGAAACACCATATATTTT
j_call: TRBJ2-7; v_call: TRBV5-1; d_call: TRBD1; clone_size: .; cdr3_aa: CASSWGDRMHSYEQYF; cdr3_nt: TGCGCCAGCAGCTGGGGGGACAGGATGCACTCCTACGAGCAGTACTTC
j_call: TRBJ2-7; v_call: TRBV5-5; d_call: TRBD2; clone_size: .; cdr3_aa: CASSIGLADYEQYF; cdr3_nt: TGTGCCAGCAGCATTGGACTAGCGGACTACGAGCAGTACTTC
j_call: TRBJ1-1; v_call: TRBV19; d_call: .; clone_size: .; cdr3_aa: CASSLATVTEAFF; cdr3_nt: TGTGCCAGTAGTTTGGCGACGGTTACTGAAGCTTTCTTT
j_call: TRBJ2-7; v_call: TRBV29-1; d_call: .; clone_size: .; cdr3_aa: CSVGKDRRDPADYEQYF; cdr3_nt: TGCAGCGTTGGGAAGGATCGGCGGGACCCTGCAGACTACGAGCAGTACTTC
j_call: TRBJ2-7; v_call: TRBV7-9; d_call: .; clone_size: .; cdr3_aa: CASSLTQGSYEQYF; cdr3_nt: TGTGCCAGCAGCTTAACCCAGGGCTCCTACGAGCAGTACTTC
j_call: TRBJ2-1; v_call: TRBV7-6; d_call: .; clone_size: .; cdr3_aa: CASSLNPRGSYNEQFF; cdr3_nt: TGTGCCAGCAGCTTAAACCCCCGAGGCTCCTACAATGAGCAGTTCTTC
j_call: TRBJ1-1; v_call: TRBV28; d_call: TRBD1; clone_size: .; cdr3_aa: CASSFWTGKRGTEAFF; cdr3_nt: TGTGCCAGCAGTTTCTGGACAGGGAAAAGGGGCACTGAAGCTTTCTTT
j_call: TRBJ1-2; v_call: TRBV4-3; d_call: .; clone_size: .; cdr3_aa: CASSQDPRAGLGYGYTF; cdr3_nt: TGCGCCAGCAGCCAAGACCCCAGAGCAGGCTTGGGCTATGGCTACACCTTC
j_call: TRBJ1-3; v_call: TRBV28; d_call: .; clone_size: .; cdr3_aa: CASSHYPSVTVGNTIYF; cdr3_nt: TGTGCCAGCAGTCATTATCCCTCCGTGACGGTCGGAAACACCATATATTTT
j_call: TRBJ1-2; v_call: TRBV13; d_call: TRBD1; clone_size: .; cdr3_aa: CASSHRDRDLYGYTF; cdr3_nt: TGTGCCAGCAGCCACCGGGACAGGGACCTATATGGCTACACCTTC
j_call: TRBJ2-1; v_call: TRBV6-6; d_call: .; clone_size: .; cdr3_aa: CASREDREGNEQFF; cdr3_nt: TGTGCCTCTCGGGAGGACAGGGAGGGCAATGAGCAGTTCTTC
j_call: TRBJ1-1; v_call: TRBV19; d_call: .; clone_size: .; cdr3_aa: CASRDIVRVGMNTEAFF; cdr3_nt: TGTGCCAGTAGAGATATTGTGCGGGTCGGAATGAACACTGAAGCTTTCTTT
j_call: TRBJ2-1; v_call: TRBV5-1; d_call: TRBD2; clone_size: .; cdr3_aa: CASSLGLAGNEQFF; cdr3_nt: TGCGCCAGCAGCTTAGGACTAGCTGGGAATGAGCAGTTCTTC
j_call: TRBJ2-7; v_call: TRBV4-1; d_call: .; clone_size: .; cdr3_aa: CASSKFPTDYEQYF; cdr3_nt: TGCGCCAGCAGCAAATTTCCCACCGACTACGAGCAGTACTTC
j_call: TRBJ1-1; v_call: TRBV5-1; d_call: .; clone_size: .; cdr3_aa: CASSLGDTEAFF; cdr3_nt: TGCGCCAGCAGCTTGGGTGACACTGAAGCTTTCTTT
j_call: TRBJ2-5; v_call: TRBV5-1; d_call: .; clone_size: .; cdr3_aa: CASSLQGAQETQYF; cdr3_nt: TGCGCCAGCAGCTTACAGGGAGCCCAAGAGACCCAGTACTTC
j_call: TRBJ2-5; v_call: TRBV19; d_call: .; clone_size: .; cdr3_aa: CASSRGGLGIQETQYF; cdr3_nt: TGTGCCAGTAGTCGTGGTGGGTTGGGGATCCAAGAGACCCAGTACTTC
j_call: TRBJ2-5; v_call: TRBV11-1; d_call: .; clone_size: .; cdr3_aa: CASSFDLARQETQYF; cdr3_nt: TGTGCCAGCAGCTTTGATCTGGCCAGGCAAGAGACCCAGTACTTC
j_call: TRBJ1-2; v_call: TRBV6-5; d_call: TRBD1; clone_size: .; cdr3_aa: CASRYDRGYGYTF; cdr3_nt: TGTGCCAGCAGATACGACAGGGGTTATGGCTACACCTTC
j_call: TRBJ1-1; v_call: TRBV29-1; d_call: .; clone_size: .; cdr3_aa: CSVEIGGGNTEAFF; cdr3_nt: TGCAGCGTTGAAATAGGGGGGGGGAACACTGAAGCTTTCTTT
j_call: TRBJ2-2; v_call: TRBV5-1; d_call: .; clone_size: .; cdr3_aa: CASSGLTPNTGELFF; cdr3_nt: TGCGCCAGTTCCGGACTAACCCCGAACACCGGGGAGCTGTTTTTT
j_call: TRBJ2-1; v_call: TRBV20-1; d_call: .; clone_size: .; cdr3_aa: CSAERTNEQFF; cdr3_nt: TGCAGTGCTGAGCGAACCAATGAGCAGTTCTTC
j_call: TRBJ2-3; v_call: TRBV2; d_call: TRBD2; clone_size: .; cdr3_aa: CASKFAGRFKDTQYF; cdr3_nt: TGTGCCAGCAAGTTTGCCGGGAGGTTCAAGGATACGCAGTATTTT
j_call: TRBJ1-1; v_call: TRBV4-1; d_call: .; clone_size: .; cdr3_aa: CASSQGGRTEAFF; cdr3_nt: TGCGCCAGCAGCCAAGGGGGCCGGACTGAAGCTTTCTTT
j_call: TRBJ2-1; v_call: TRBV9; d_call: TRBD1; clone_size: .; cdr3_aa: CASSVGDGTGNNEQFF; cdr3_nt: TGTGCCAGCAGCGTAGGGGACGGGACAGGGAACAATGAGCAGTTCTTC
j_call: TRBJ2-2; v_call: TRBV6-1; d_call: .; clone_size: .; cdr3_aa: CASRGLGNGQLFF; cdr3_nt: TGTGCCAGCAGGGGACTCGGCAACGGGCAGCTGTTTTTT
j_call: TRBJ2-1; v_call: TRBV4-3; d_call: .; clone_size: .; cdr3_aa: CASSQDPWTGGIYNEQFF; cdr3_nt: TGCGCCAGCAGCCAAGACCCCTGGACAGGAGGGATTTACAATGAGCAGTTCTTC
j_call: TRBJ2-7; v_call: TRBV27; d_call: TRBD1; clone_size: once; cdr3_aa: CASSFAGQGTFEQYF; cdr3_nt: TGTGCCAGCAGTTTCGCGGGACAGGGAACTTTCGAGCAGTACTTC
j_call: TRBJ2-7; v_call: TRBV6-1; d_call: .; clone_size: once; cdr3_aa: CASSETSSRVYEQYF; cdr3_nt: TGTGCCAGCAGTGAAACTTCGTCGCGGGTCTACGAGCAGTACTTC
j_call: TRBJ2-5; v_call: TRBV27; d_call: .; clone_size: .; cdr3_aa: CASSLLSQNQETQYF; cdr3_nt: TGTGCCAGCAGTTTACTCAGTCAGAACCAAGAGACCCAGTACTTC
j_call: TRBJ2-7; v_call: TRBV11-2; d_call: .; clone_size: .; cdr3_aa: CASSLGGTGYYEQYF; cdr3_nt: TGTGCCAGCAGCTTAGGAGGTACGGGGTACTACGAGCAGTACTTC
j_call: TRBJ2-5; v_call: TRBV7-2; d_call: TRBD2; clone_size: .; cdr3_aa: CASSLVGGETQYF; cdr3_nt: TGTGCCAGCAGCTTAGTGGGGGGGGAGACCCAGTACTTC
j_call: TRBJ2-3; v_call: TRBV6-1; d_call: .; clone_size: .; cdr3_aa: CASSEQAGDTDTQYF; cdr3_nt: TGTGCCAGCAGTGAACAGGCAGGGGACACAGATACGCAGTATTTT
j_call: TRBJ2-4; v_call: TRBV27; d_call: TRBD1; clone_size: .; cdr3_aa: CASSPLTGVGNIQYF; cdr3_nt: TGTGCCAGCAGTCCCCTCACAGGGGTAGGAAACATTCAGTACTTC
j_call: TRBJ1-1; v_call: TRBV6-6; d_call: .; clone_size: .; cdr3_aa: CASTVMNTEAFF; cdr3_nt: TGTGCCAGCACGGTCATGAACACTGAAGCTTTCTTT
j_call: TRBJ2-7; v_call: TRBV7-9; d_call: .; clone_size: .; cdr3_aa: CASSLGRANEQYF; cdr3_nt: TGTGCCAGCAGCTTAGGCAGGGCCAACGAGCAGTACTTC
j_call: TRBJ2-1; v_call: TRBV6-5; d_call: TRBD2; clone_size: .; cdr3_aa: CASSYDGLAGDNEQFF; cdr3_nt: TGTGCCAGCAGTTACGACGGACTAGCGGGGGACAATGAGCAGTTCTTC
j_call: TRBJ2-7; v_call: TRBV6-6; d_call: TRBD1; clone_size: .; cdr3_aa: CASRGEVGQGPYEQYF; cdr3_nt: TGTGCCAGCAGGGGGGAGGTCGGACAGGGTCCCTACGAGCAGTACTTC
j_call: TRBJ2-3; v_call: TRBV28; d_call: .; clone_size: .; cdr3_aa: CASSLGGTSTDTQYF; cdr3_nt: TGTGCCAGCAGTTTAGGCGGAACTAGCACAGATACGCAGTATTTT